This record concerns one TCR beta chain sequence. Its antigen is still unknown. The source of the sample is a study of T cell responses to AZD1222 COVID-19 vaccine. Overall study results and limits: Two AZD1222 administrations were followed by greater Spike-specific TCR breadth and depth.

This CDR3 has 15 residues. Trimming stripped 0 bases from V and 7 bases from J, with 15 bases between. Germline CDR1 and CDR2: MNHEY and SVGAGI. The table came from immunoSEQ multiplex PCR; TCRdb's copy has only in-frame clones and leaves some out. This sample carries about 31,000 clones, roughly 90% of them seen once, and the ten largest clones take around 15%. This TCR was recovered from an adult who received the AZD1222 COVID-19 vaccine. The rearrangement uses TRBV6-5 and TRBJ1-2; D unresolved. The material was peripheral blood, obtained 28 days after the second AZD1222 dose. CDR3 loop: CASSYSYRLEAGYTF. CDR3 nucleotides: TGTGCCAGCAGTTACTCGTACCGTTTGGAGGCTGGCTACACCTTC.